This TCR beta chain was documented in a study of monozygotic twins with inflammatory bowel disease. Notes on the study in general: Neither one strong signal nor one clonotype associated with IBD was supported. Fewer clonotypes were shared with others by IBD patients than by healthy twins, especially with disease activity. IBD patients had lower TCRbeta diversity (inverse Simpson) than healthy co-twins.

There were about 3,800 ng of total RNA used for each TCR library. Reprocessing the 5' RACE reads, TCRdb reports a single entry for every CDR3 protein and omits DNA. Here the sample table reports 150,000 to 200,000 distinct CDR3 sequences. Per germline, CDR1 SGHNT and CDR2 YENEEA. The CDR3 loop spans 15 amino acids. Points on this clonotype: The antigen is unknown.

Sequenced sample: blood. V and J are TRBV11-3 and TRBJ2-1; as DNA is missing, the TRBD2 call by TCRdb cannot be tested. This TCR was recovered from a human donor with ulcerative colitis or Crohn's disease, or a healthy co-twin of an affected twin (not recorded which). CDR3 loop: CASSLKAGGPNEQFF. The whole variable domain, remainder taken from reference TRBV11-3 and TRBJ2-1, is EAGVVQSPRYKIIEKKQPVAFWCNPISGHNTLYWYLQNLGQGPELLIRYENEEAVDDSQLPKDRFSAERLKGVDSTLKIQPAELGDSAVYLCASSLKAGGPNEQFFGPGTRLTVL.